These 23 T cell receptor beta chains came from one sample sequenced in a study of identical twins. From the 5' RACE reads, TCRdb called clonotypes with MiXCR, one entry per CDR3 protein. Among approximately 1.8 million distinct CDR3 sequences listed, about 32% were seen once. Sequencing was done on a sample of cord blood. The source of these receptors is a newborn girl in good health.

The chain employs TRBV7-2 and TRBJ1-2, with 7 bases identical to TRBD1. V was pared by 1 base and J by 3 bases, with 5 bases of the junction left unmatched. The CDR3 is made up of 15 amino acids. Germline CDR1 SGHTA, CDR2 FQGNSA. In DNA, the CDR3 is TGTGCCAGCAGCTTAGTGGGAGGGGGCGACTATGGCTACACCTTC. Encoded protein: CASSLVGGGDYGYTF.

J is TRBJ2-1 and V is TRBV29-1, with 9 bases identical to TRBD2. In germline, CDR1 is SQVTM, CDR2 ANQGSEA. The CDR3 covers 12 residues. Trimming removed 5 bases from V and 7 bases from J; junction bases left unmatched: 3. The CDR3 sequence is CSVFSGRNEQFF. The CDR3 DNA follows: TGCAGCGTTTTTAGCGGGAGAAATGAGCAGTTCTTC.

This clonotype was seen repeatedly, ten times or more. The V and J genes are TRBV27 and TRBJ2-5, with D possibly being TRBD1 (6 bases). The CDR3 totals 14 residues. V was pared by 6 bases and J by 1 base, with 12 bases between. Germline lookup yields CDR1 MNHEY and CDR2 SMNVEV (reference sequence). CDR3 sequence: CASSSRGFQETQYF. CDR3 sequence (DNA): TGTGCCAGCAGCTCAAGGGGGTTCCAAGAGACCCAGTACTTC.

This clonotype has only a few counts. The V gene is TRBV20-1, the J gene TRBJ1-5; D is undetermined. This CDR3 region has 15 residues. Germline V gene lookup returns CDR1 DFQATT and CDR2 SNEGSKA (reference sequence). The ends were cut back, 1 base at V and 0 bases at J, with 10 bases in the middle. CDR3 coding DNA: TGCAGTGCTAGAGTCCGCAGCTTTAGCAATCAGCCCCAGCATTTT. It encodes CSARVRSFSNQPQHF.

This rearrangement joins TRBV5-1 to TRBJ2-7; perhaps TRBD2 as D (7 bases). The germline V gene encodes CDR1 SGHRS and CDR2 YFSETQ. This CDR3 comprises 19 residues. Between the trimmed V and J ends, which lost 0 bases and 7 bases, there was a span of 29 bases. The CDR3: CASSLVWGGALESYNEQYF. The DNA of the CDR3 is TGCGCCAGCAGCTTGGTGTGGGGGGGGGCCTTGGAGTCCTACAATGAGCAGTACTTC.

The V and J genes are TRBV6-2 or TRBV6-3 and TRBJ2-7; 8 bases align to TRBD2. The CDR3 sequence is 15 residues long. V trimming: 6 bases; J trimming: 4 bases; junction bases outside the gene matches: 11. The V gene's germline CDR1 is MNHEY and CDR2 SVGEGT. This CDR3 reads CASSHGAGAPYEQYF. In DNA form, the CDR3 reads TGTGCCAGCAGCCACGGAGCGGGGGCTCCATACGAGCAGTACTTC.

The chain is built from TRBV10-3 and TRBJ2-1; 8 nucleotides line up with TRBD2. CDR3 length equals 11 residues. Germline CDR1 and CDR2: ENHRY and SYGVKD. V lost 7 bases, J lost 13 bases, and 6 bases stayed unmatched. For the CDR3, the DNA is TGTGCCATCATGGGAGCGGGGGATCAGTTCTTC. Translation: CAIMGAGDQFF.

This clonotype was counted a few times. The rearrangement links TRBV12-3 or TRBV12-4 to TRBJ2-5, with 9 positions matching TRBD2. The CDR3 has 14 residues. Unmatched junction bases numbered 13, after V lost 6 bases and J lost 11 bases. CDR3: CASRTGTSHGEQYF. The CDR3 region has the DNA TGTGCCAGCAGGACCGGGACTAGCCACGGTGAGCAGTACTTC.

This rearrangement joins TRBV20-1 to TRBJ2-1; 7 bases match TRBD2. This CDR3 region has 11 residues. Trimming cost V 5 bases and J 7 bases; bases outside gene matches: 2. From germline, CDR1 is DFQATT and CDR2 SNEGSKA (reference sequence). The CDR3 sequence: CSALSGNEQFF. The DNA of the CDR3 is TGCAGTGCTCTTAGCGGGAATGAGCAGTTCTTC.

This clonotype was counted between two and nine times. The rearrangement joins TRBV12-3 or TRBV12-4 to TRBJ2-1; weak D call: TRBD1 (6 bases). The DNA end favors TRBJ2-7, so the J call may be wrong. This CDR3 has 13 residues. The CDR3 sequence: CASSLVGDNEQYF. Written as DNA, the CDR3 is TGTGCCAGCAGTTTAGTAGGGGACAATGAGCAGTACTTC.

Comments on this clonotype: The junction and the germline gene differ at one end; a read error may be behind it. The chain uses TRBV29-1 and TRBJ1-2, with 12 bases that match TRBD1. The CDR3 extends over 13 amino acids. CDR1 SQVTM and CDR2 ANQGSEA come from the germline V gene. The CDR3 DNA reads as TGCATCGTTCAGGGACAGGGGGCTTATGGCTACACCTTC. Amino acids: CIVQGQGAYGYTF.

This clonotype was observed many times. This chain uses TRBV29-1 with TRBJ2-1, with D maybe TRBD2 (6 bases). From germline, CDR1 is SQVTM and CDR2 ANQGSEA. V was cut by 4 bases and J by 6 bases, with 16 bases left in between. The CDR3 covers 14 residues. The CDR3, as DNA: TGCAGCGTTGTTCGCGGGGAGGCCTTCAATGAGCAGTTCTTC. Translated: CSVVRGEAFNEQFF.

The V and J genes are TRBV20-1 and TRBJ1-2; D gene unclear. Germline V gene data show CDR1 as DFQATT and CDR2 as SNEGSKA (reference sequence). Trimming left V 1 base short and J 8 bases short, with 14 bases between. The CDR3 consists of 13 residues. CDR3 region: CSARGGMRVGYTF. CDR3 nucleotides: TGCAGTGCTAGAGGGGGTATGAGGGTCGGCTACACCTTC.

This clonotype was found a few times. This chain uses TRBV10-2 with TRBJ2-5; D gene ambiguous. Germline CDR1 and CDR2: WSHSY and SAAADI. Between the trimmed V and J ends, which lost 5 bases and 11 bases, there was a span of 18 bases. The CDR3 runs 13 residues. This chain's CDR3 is CASSRTGFEEQYF. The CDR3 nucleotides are TGCGCCAGCAGTCGTACGGGTTTCGAAGAGCAGTACTTC.

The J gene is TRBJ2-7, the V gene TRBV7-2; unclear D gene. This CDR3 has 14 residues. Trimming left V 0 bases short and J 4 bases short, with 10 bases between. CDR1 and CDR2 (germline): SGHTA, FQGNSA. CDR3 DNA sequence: TGTGCCAGCAGCTTAGCTCACGCAGAGTACGAGCAGTACTTC. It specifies CASSLAHAEYEQYF.

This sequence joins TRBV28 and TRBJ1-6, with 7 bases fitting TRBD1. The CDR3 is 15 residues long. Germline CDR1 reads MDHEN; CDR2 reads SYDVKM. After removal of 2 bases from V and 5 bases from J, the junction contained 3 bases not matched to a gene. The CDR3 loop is CASSLDRVDNSPLHF. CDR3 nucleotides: TGTGCCAGCAGTTTAGACAGGGTAGATAATTCACCCCTCCACTTT.

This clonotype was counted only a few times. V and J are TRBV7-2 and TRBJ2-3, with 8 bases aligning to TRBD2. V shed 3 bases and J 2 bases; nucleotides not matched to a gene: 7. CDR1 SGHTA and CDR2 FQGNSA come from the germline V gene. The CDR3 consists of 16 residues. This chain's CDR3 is CASSLGGGRITDTQYF. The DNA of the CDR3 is TGTGCCAGCAGCTTGGGGGGCGGGAGGATCACAGATACGCAGTATTTT.

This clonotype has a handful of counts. CDR3 bases: TGTGCCAGCAGCTTATGGGGACGGGAGAGGACCACTAATGAGCAGTTCTTC. Amino acid sequence: CASSLWGRERTTNEQFF. This chain connects TRBV11-1 to TRBJ2-1; a weak D match, TRBD2 (6 bases). Germline V gene data show CDR1 as SGHAT and CDR2 as FQDESV (reference sequence). Trimming stripped 2 bases from V and 7 bases from J, with 21 bases between. The length of the CDR3 is 17 residues.

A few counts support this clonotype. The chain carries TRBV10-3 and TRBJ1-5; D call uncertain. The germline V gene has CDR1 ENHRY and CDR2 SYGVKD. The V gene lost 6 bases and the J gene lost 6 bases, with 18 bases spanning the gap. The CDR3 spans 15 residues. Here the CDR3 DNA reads TGTGCCATCAGCGAGAGTGGGAAGGAGGGTCAGCCCCAGCATTTT. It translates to CAISESGKEGQPQHF.

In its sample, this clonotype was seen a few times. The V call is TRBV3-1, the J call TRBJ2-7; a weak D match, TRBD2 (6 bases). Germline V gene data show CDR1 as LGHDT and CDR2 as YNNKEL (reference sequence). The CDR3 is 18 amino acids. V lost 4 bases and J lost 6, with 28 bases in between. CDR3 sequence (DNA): TGTGCCAGCAGCCCACGCGGGGTTACTAGCTCGCGAGTCTCCGAGCAGTACTTC. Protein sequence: CASSPRGVTSSRVSEQYF.

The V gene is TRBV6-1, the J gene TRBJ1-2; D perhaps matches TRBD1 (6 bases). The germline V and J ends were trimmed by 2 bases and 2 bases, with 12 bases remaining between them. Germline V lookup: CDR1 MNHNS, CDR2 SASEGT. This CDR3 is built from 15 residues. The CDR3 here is CASSEYTGLNYGYTF. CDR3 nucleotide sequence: TGTGCCAGCAGTGAATACACAGGGTTAAACTATGGCTACACCTTC.

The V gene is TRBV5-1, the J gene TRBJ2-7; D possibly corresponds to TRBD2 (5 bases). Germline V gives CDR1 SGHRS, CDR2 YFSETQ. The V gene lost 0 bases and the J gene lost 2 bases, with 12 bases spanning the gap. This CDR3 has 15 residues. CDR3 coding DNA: TGCGCCAGCAGCTTGGAGCCTCGAGGGACCTACGAGCAGTACTTC. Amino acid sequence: CASSLEPRGTYEQYF.

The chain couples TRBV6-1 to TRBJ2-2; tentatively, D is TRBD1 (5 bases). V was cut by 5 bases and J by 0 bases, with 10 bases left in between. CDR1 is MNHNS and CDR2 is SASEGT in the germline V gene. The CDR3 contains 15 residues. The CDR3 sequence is CASSSQGSNTGELFF. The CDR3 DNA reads TGTGCCAGCAGTTCCCAGGGCTCGAACACCGGGGAGCTGTTTTTT.